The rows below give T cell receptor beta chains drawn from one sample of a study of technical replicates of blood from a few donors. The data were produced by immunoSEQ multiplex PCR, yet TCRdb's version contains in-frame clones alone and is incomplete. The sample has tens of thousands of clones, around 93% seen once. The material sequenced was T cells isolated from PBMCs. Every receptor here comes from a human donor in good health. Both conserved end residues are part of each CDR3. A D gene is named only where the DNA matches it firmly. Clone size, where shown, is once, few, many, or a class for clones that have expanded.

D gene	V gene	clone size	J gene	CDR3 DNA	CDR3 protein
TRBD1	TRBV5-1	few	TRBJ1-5	TGCGCCAGCAGCTTGGGGACGGGTATATGGCAGGGGGCCGGCAATCAGCCCCAGCATTTT	CASSLGTGIWQGAGNQPQHF
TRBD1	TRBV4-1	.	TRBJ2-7	TGCGCCAGCGCCGACAGGGACAGCTCCTACGAGCAGTACTTC	CASADRDSSYEQYF
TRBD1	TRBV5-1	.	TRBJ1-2	TGCGCCAGCAGCTTGGCCGAACAGGGGTATGGCTACACCTTC	CASSLAEQGYGYTF
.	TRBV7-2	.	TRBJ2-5	TGTGCCAGCAGCTCCAGATGGGGAGGGGGAGGGGAGACCCAGTACTTC	CASSSRWGGGGETQYF
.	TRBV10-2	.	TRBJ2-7	TGCGCCAGCAGTGATGGCAGCTCCTACGAGCAGTACTTC	CASSDGSSYEQYF
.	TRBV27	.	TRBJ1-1	TGTGCCAGCAGCCCTCAGGGGTCGGATGAAGCTTTCTTT	CASSPQGSDEAFF
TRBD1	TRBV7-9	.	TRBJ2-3	TGTGCCAGCAGCAAGGGACAGGGGGAAGATACGCAGTATTTT	CASSKGQGEDTQYF
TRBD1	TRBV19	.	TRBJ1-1	TGTGCCAGTCTGACCGAGGGGACAGGGATGACTGAAGCTTTCTTT	CASLTEGTGMTEAFF
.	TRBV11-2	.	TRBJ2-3	TGTGCCAGCAGCTTAGCCAGGGCAAGTTGGTGGACAGATACGCAGTATTTT	CASSLARASWWTDTQYF
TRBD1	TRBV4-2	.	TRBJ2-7	TGTGCCAGCAGCCAAGAACGGGGACAGGGACACCACGAGCAGTACTTC	CASSQERGQGHHEQYF
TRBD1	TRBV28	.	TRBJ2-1	TGTGCCAGCAGTGCTACCGGGACAGAGATCTACAATGAGCAGTTCTTC	CASSATGTEIYNEQFF
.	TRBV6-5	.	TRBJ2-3	TGTGCCAGCACGGGTCAGATCACAGATACGCAGTATTTT	CASTGQITDTQYF
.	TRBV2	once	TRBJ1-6	TGTGCCAGCAGCCCCCAACTGTTTGTTAGCTCCTATAATTCACCCCTCCACTTT	CASSPQLFVSSYNSPLHF
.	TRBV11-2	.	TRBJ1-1	TGTGCCAGCAGCTCTAAGGACAGTCAGCTTATGAACACTGAAGCTTTCTTT	CASSSKDSQLMNTEAFF
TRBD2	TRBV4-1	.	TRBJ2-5	TGCGCCAGCAGCCAAGTCCTAGCGGGGGGTGGAGAGACCCAGTACTTC	CASSQVLAGGGETQYF
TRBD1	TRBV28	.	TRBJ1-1	TGTGCCAGCAGTTTTCGGCAGGGGGCAGAAGCTTTCTTT	CASSFRQGAEAFF
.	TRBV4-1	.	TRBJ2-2	TGCGCCAGCAGCCAAGACACTGCTACCTCGAACACCGGGGAGCTGTTTTTT	CASSQDTATSNTGELFF
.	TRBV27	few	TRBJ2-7	TGTGCCAGCTCGAGCGGAGGGTGGCCCTACGAGCAGTACTTC	CASSSGGWPYEQYF
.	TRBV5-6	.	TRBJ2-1	TGTGCCAGCAGTTGGCGGGACAGACTCTTCTTC	CASSWRDRLFF
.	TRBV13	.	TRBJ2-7	TGTGCCAGCAGCATCCCTATGGGGGAGGACGAGCAGTACTTC	CASSIPMGEDEQYF
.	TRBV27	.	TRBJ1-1	TGTGCCAGCAGTTTACGGGGAGGGACTGAAGCTTTCTTT	CASSLRGGTEAFF
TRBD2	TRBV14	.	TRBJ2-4	TGTGCCAGCAGCCCCCAGCGGGGTTCAGCCAAAAACATTCAGTACTTC	CASSPQRGSAKNIQYF
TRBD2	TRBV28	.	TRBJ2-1	TGTGCCAGCACTACCCCCCTAGCGGGTGCCTATTTAGAGCAGTTCTTC	CASTTPLAGAYLEQFF
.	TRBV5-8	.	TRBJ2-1	TGTGCCAGCAGCCGCAAACCACCCAACTTCCCTTATTACAATGAGCAGTTCTTC	CASSRKPPNFPYYNEQFF
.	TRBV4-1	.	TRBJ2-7	TGCGCCAGCAGCCCCTCCGTACGGACTGCCTCCTACGAGCAGTACTTC	CASSPSVRTASYEQYF
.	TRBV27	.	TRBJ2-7	TGTGCCAGCAGTTTCGGCGGGACCTACGAGCAGTACTTC	CASSFGGTYEQYF
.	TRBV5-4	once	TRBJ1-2	TGTGCCAGCAGCTTGTTGGGGAGTGGCTACACCTTC	CASSLLGSGYTF
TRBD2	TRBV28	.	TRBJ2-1	TGTGCCAGCAGTCGCCTTGGTAGCGGGAGAGAAAATGAGCAGTTCTTC	CASSRLGSGRENEQFF
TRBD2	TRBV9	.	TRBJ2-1	TGTGCCAGCAGCTTTGGGACTAGCAGAGGGAATGAGCAGTTCTTC	CASSFGTSRGNEQFF